The clone carrying this T cell receptor (beta chain) was seen a few times. Its antigen is not known. CDR3 length: 14 residues. V shed 1 base and J shed 8 bases, with 9 bases lying between them. The germline CDR1 and CDR2 sequences are LGHDT and YNNKEL (reference sequence). The repertoire was sequenced with immunoSEQ multiplex PCR; TCRdb's copy has only in-frame clones and lacks some. Of roughly 52,000 clones in the sample, around 67% were seen once. Antigen-specific CD4+ T cells were expanded with viral peptide pools in the ViraFEST assay before sequencing. Culture proceeded for 10 days, and CD4+ T cells were then isolated. Vaccinated recipients, who were negative for nucleocapsid antibodies, had no history of SARS-CoV-2 infection. The sample originates from a study of vaccination effects on CD4 cells after COVID-19. Study findings and constraints: The authors studied few convalescent patients and collected no early post-infection timepoints. Healthy vaccinees showed cross-reactivity with common cold coronaviruses in only 1 of 255 vaccine-induced clones.

This rearrangement joins TRBV3-1 (or the pseudogene TRBV3-2) to TRBJ1-6; no firm D call. The sequencing here drew on CD4+ T cells from PBMCs cultured with SARS-CoV-2 spike peptides, taken before COVID-19 vaccination. The sequence was obtained from a human donor who received a COVID-19 vaccine. The DNA for the CDR3 is TGTGCCAGCAGCCAAGTTAGGGCCCATTCACCCCTCCACTTT. Its translation is CASSQVRAHSPLHF.